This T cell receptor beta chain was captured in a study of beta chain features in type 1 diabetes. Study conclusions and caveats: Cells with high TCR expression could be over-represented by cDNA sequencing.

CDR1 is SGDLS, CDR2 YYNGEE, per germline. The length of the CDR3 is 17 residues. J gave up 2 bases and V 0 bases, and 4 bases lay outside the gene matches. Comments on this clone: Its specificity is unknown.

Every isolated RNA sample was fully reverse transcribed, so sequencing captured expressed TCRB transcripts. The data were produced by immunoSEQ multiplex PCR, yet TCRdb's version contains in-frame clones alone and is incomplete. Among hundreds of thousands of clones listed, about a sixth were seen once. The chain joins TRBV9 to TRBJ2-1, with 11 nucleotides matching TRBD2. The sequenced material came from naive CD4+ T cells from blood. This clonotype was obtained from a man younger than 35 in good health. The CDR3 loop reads CASSVGLAGFTYNEQFF. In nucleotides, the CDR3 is TGTGCCAGCAGCGTAGGACTAGCGGGATTCACCTACAATGAGCAGTTCTTC.